This T cell receptor (beta chain) appears in the sequencing data of a study of OX40 agonist ivuxolimab in advanced cancers. Study at large: At 75% to 90% male, the cohort had a mean age of roughly 60 years, ranging from about 23 to 79.

The repertoire was sequenced with immunoSEQ multiplex PCR; TCRdb's copy has only in-frame clones and lacks some. The sample has under 55,000 clones, roughly 80% seen once; the top ten hold around 2.1%. Notes on the study in general: At doses 0.1 to 3.0 mg/kg, CD4+ and CD8+ clones expanded.

A note on this clone: The antigen is unknown.

The source is an adult with an advanced solid tumor such as melanoma, head and neck, liver or kidney cancer. The sequenced sample was CD4+ or CD8+ T cells sorted from blood, obtained in a trial of the OX40 agonist ivuxolimab.

CDR3 nucleotide sequence: TGTGCCAGCAGCCGGACTAGCTTACCGACTGAGCAGTTCTTC. It is translated as CASSRTSLPTEQFF. The chain employs TRBV7-8 and TRBJ2-1; 8 positions match TRBD2. Germline lookup yields CDR1 SGHVS and CDR2 FQNEAQ. The V and J ends lost 5 bases and 9 bases, in that order; junction bases with no gene match: 9. CDR3 length: 14 residues.